This T cell receptor (beta chain) was captured in a study of blood T cells in healthy people across ages. Study conclusions and caveats: Roughly linear declines in TCR beta diversity per million T cells occurred with age. The authors considered diversity estimates from one million T cells to be underestimates.

It was with a sample-barcoded 5' primer and a J-beta primer mix that a second PCR of about 7 to 12 cycles was run. Using its own MiXCR run on the 5' RACE reads, TCRdb lists one record per CDR3 protein. Of about 720,000 distinct CDR3 sequences listed, roughly 20% are singletons. Only a few counts were recorded for this clonotype. No antigen is known for it. Sample: blood. This sequence was found in a man between 65 and 79 years old in good health.

The CDR3 is CSARPSGRGETQYF. For the CDR3, the DNA is TGCAGTGCTAGGCCTAGCGGGAGGGGAGAGACCCAGTACTTC. The chain joins TRBV20-1 to TRBJ2-5; 12 bases fit TRBD2. CDR3 length equals 14 residues. The J segment lost 4 bases and the V segment lost 3 bases, leaving 3 bases of the junction unmatched. Germline assignment: CDR1 DFQATT and CDR2 SNEGSKA (reference sequence).